Reported below is one T cell receptor beta chain. Sequencing used immunoSEQ multiplex PCR; TCRdb keeps in-frame clones, though not all of them. The table shows about 80,000 clones, with approximately 80% occurring only once. The CDR3 has 14 residues. V lost 4 bases and J lost 3, with 12 bases in between. Per germline, CDR1 MNHEY and CDR2 SMNVEV (reference sequence). These data come from a study of blood T cell repertoires in COVID-19. Study-level information: Sources were T cells, B-cell-depleted T cells, or PBMCs; the material itself was cDNA or gDNA.

The chain uses TRBV27 and TRBJ1-1; no clear D gene. The sequence was collected from a woman aged 70-85 years with acute or convalescent COVID-19. Sequences were obtained from peripheral blood. CDR3 residues: CASSSAAEYTEAFF. The CDR3 bases are TGTGCCAGCAGTTCCGCGGCGGAGTACACTGAAGCTTTCTTT.